Described below is a single TCR beta chain sequence and its context. The antigen remains unidentified. This entry belongs to a study of PD-1 blockade in classical Hodgkin lymphoma. Study results and caveats: The causes of the repertoire differences, possibly disease activity or prior therapy, remain undefined.

Indicated time point: newly diagnosed, previously untreated cHL patient sample. Magnetic depletion of unwanted cells isolated CD4+ T cells from thawed PBMCs. Method: immunoSEQ multiplex PCR; TCRdb's copy keeps in-frame clones and lacks some. The table includes over 25,000 clones, around 89% detected once. The V gene's germline CDR1 is MNHNS and CDR2 SASEGT. Trimming left V 3 bases short and J 9 bases short, with 9 bases between. CDR3 length: 12 amino acids. The sample taken for sequencing was CD4+ T cells from blood. This chain uses TRBV6-1 with TRBJ2-1, with unresolved D. The TCR originated in a human donor with classical Hodgkin lymphoma. Here the CDR3 DNA reads TGTGCCAGCAGTGAGATACCGGGTGAGCAGTTCTTC. It encodes CASSEIPGEQFF.